A single TCR beta chain is shown here with its context. Its antigen specificity is not known. No per-base quality is available; no much larger clone lies one base away. The data stem from a study of preoperative IRX-2 immunotherapy in early breast cancer (dated by TCRdb to the late 2010s). The CDR3 starts with the cysteine, ends with the phenylalanine, and has 12 residues. The sequence is cut down to CDR3 DNA, 36 bases in frame from base 1. V loses 5 bases, J loses 1 base, and the germline ends lie 5 bases apart. CDR1 LNHDA and CDR2 SQIVND are derived from the germline V gene (reference sequence). What the treatment or condition label conveys for this sample: preoperative locoregional IRX-2 cytokine immunotherapy. The samples were obtained from a phase Ib study that tested preoperative, locoregional IRX-2 cytokine immunotherapy designed to prime immune responses. Before surgery, IRX-2 was given to the donors, who were patients with early-stage breast cancer.

The method was the immunoSEQ multiplex PCR assay. TCRdb re-hosts the immuneACCESS table, in-frame sequences only. Its copies lack some clones; in the studies checked, an unresolved V gene accounts for under half of them, and the cause for the rest is not known. Within this sample are 35,000 to 40,000 clones, with 82% of them counted one time only. Approximately 1.5% of the sample goes to the ten largest clones. The receptor was derived from a human donor with breast cancer. The sequenced sample was lymph node tissue, obtained after IRX-2 immunotherapy. Here the chain combines TRBV19 and TRBJ2-5, with a tentative D call of TRBD1 or TRBD2, each matching 5 bases. The sequence in DNA is TGTGCCAGTAGTGGGACCCAAGAGACCCAGTACTTC. Its product reads: CASSGTQETQYF.